Sequencing of this T cell receptor (beta chain) was carried out in a study of vaccination effects on CD4 cells after COVID-19. Whole-study findings and limits: After vaccination, at late timepoints, clones induced by infection and by vaccine contracted markedly. After vaccination of healthy people, only 1 of 255 vaccine-induced clones cross-reacted with common cold coronaviruses.

As to this clone: Its antigen is undetermined.

Trimming pared 4 bases from V and 1 base from J, leaving 10 bases between. CDR3 length: 15 amino acids. Per the germline V gene, CDR1 is MNHEY and CDR2 is SMNVEV (reference sequence). TCRdb's copy holds only in-frame clones and misses some; the assay was immunoSEQ multiplex PCR. Of tens of thousands of clones listed, 65% to 80% are singletons. At the end of 9 to 11 days of culture, CD4+ T cells were isolated. Nucleocapsid antibodies were negative in the vaccine recipients, who had never had SARS-CoV-2 infection. On days 3 and 7, fresh IL-2 medium replaced half the medium. The sample here was CD4+ T cells from PBMCs cultured without peptide, taken before COVID-19 vaccination. V and J are TRBV27 and TRBJ2-2; D might be TRBD2 (7 bases). This TCR came from a human donor who received a COVID-19 vaccine. In DNA form, the CDR3 reads TGTGCCAGCAGTTGGGGGGGCGGGAACACCGGGGAGCTGTTTTTT. As protein: CASSWGGGNTGELFF.